What follows is one T cell receptor beta chain and its context. Antigen: not known. Within the sample, other DNA sequences also encode this same CDR3. This record belongs to a study of shared clonotypes between healthy human individuals. Broader study findings: Sharing of clonotypes among donors was expected to vary with sequencing depth. Rarefaction exposed incomplete sorted-subset sequencing despite large depth.

CDR3 length: 14 residues. Trimming removed 1 base at V and 2 bases at J, with 9 bases between. Per the germline V gene, CDR1 is GTSNPN and CDR2 is SVGIG (reference sequence). On sorted subsets, replicate PCRs used about 180 ng DNA, or 31,000 or so T cell genomes. This table comes from immunoSEQ multiplex PCR, and its TCRdb copy is limited to in-frame clones, with some not included. The profile covers around 2,000,000 clones, with about 95% appearing a single time and 0.13% taken by the ten largest. The chain joins TRBV30 to TRBJ1-5; D might be TRBD1 (6 bases). This sequence originates from a man younger than 30 in good health. Input material: naive CD4+ T cells sorted from blood. Subset denoted: CD45RA+ positively selected. The CDR3 loop reads CAWSAGGRNQPQHF. Here the CDR3 DNA reads TGTGCCTGGAGTGCCGGGGGCCGCAATCAGCCCCAGCATTTT.